This record covers a single T cell receptor (beta chain). Distinct nucleotide sequences in the sample also encode this CDR3. The method was immunoSEQ multiplex PCR; TCRdb's version includes in-frame clones alone and lacks a portion of them. The table for this sample gives tens of thousands of clones. The data originate from a study of T cells in women clearing cervical HPV infection. The receptor's source is a woman aged 18 to 75 with a cervical HPV16 infection that either progressed to CIN3+ or cleared (not recorded which). Sequencing was carried out using blood buffy coat.

The sequenced part of the CDR3 DNA is TGCGCCCGGATCCTAGGTAAGACC. Translation gives CARILGKT. The whole CDR3 is CARILGKTQYF. The chain carries TRBV23-1 and TRBJ2-5; D is unclear. The read ends 3 residues before the CDR3 terminus; that terminus is restored from the germline J gene. TRBV23-1 is flagged as an ORF with uncertain function. The V end was cut by 11 bases, the J end by 6 bases, with 13 bases between. This CDR3 contains 11 residues.